These 22 T cell receptor beta chains originate from one sample sequenced in a study of T cells in Graves' hyperthyroidism and ophthalmopathy. Researchers amplified the TCR beta CDR3 regions from RNA transcripts. HTBI primers were employed in a first-round RT-PCR of the TCR CDR3. TCRdb used MiXCR to reprocess the multiplex PCR reads, holding one entry per CDR3 protein. In the table there are about 590,000 distinct CDR3 sequences, 15% to 19% of which are singletons. Material for sequencing was blood. These TCRs come from a woman in her twenties or thirties with Graves' hyperthyroidism.

This clonotype was counted many times. V usage is TRBV19 and J usage is TRBJ1-5, with 8 bases fitting TRBD1. V dropped 9 bases and J dropped 0; count of bases not matched to a gene: 10. CDR1 LNHDA and CDR2 SQIVND come from the germline V gene (reference sequence). The CDR3 has 16 amino acids. This CDR3 is CASTDRAGSSNQPQHF. The DNA for the CDR3 is TGTGCCAGCACGGACAGGGCGGGTTCTAGCAATCAGCCCCAGCATTTT.

V is TRBV7-9 and J is TRBJ1-5; unclear D gene. Germline assignment: CDR1 SEHNR and CDR2 FQNEAQ (reference sequence). V lost 5 bases to trimming and J lost 0 bases, with 14 bases between them. The CDR3 loop spans 16 amino acids. CDR3 residues: CASSLGSSYSNQPQHF. The CDR3 DNA follows: TGTGCCAGCAGCCTAGGAAGTTCTTATAGCAATCAGCCCCAGCATTTT.

The genes are TRBV2 and TRBJ2-5; D unresolved. From germline, CDR1 is SNHLY and CDR2 FYNNEI. Trimming took off 5 bases at V and 5 bases at J, with 24 bases between the two ends. This CDR3 comprises 17 residues. CDR3 coding DNA: TGTGCCAGCAGTCTATCCTCCAGGCGCCCGACTGGGGAGACCCAGTACTTC. This codes for CASSLSSRRPTGETQYF. The complete variable domain, with remaining parts taken from reference TRBV2 and TRBJ2-5, reads EPEVTQTPSHQVTQMGQEVILRCVPISNHLYFYWYRQILGQKVEFLVSFYNNEISEKSEIFDDQFSVERPDGSNFTLKIRSTKLEDSAMYFCASSLSSRRPTGETQYFGPGTRLLVL.

The chain employs TRBV18 and TRBJ2-1; 11 bases are a match to TRBD1. The CDR3 runs to 16 residues. V lost 0 bases and J lost 4; bases outside the gene matches: 2. Germline loops: CDR1 KGHSH, CDR2 LQKENI. The CDR3 loop reads CASSPPGTGGYNEQFF. The CDR3 DNA follows: TGTGCCAGCTCACCACCCGGGACAGGGGGTTACAATGAGCAGTTCTTC.

This clonotype showed up many times. For the CDR3, the DNA is TGCAGTGCTAGAGACGGAGACCTTGAGCAGTTCTTC. It codes for CSARDGDLEQFF. The chain carries TRBV20-1 and TRBJ2-1; no clear D. The CDR3 has 12 residues. Germline V gene sequence: CDR1 DFQATT, CDR2 SNEGSKA (reference sequence). The V end was cut by 0 bases, the J end by 9 bases, with 9 bases between.

At least ten counts were recorded for this clonotype. This rearrangement joins TRBV7-9 to TRBJ2-1; D is possibly TRBD2 (6 bases). Germline V lookup: CDR1 SEHNR, CDR2 FQNEAQ (reference sequence). This CDR3 region has 16 residues. V was clipped by 3 bases and J by 1 base, with 13 bases between them. CDR3 in DNA: TGTGCCAGCAGCTTTCCTACTAGCCCATCCTACAATGAGCAGTTCTTC. Translating it yields CASSFPTSPSYNEQFF.

The CDR3: CASSAFSTRNDEQFF. CDR3 nucleotides: TGTGCCAGCAGCGCCTTCTCTACCCGCAACGATGAGCAGTTCTTC. The V gene is TRBV9, the J gene TRBJ2-1; D is unclear. V lost 3 bases to trimming and J lost 8 bases, with 18 bases between them. Per the germline V gene, CDR1 is SGDLS and CDR2 is YYNGEE. The CDR3 has 15 residues.

This clonotype was counted many times. This rearrangement joins TRBV20-1 to TRBJ2-7, with TRBD1 identical over 9 bases. Losses at the gene ends were 6 bases for V and 3 bases for J; bases not matched to a gene: 9. CDR1 DFQATT and CDR2 SNEGSKA come from the germline V gene (reference sequence). CDR3 length: 14 residues. CDR3: CSAHGGTGFYEQYF. CDR3 bases: TGCAGTGCCCATGGAGGGACAGGGTTCTACGAGCAGTACTTC.

This clonotype was seen repeatedly, ten times or more. The J gene is TRBJ2-4, the V gene TRBV2, with 9 bases identical to TRBD1. The CDR3 contains 16 residues. Germline lookup yields CDR1 SNHLY and CDR2 FYNNEI. Trimming took 2 bases from V and 1 from J; bases not matched to a gene: 3. As DNA, the CDR3 is TGTGCCAGCAGTGAACAGACAGGGGGTGCCAAAAACATTCAGTACTTC. This sequence encodes CASSEQTGGAKNIQYF.

This clonotype was recorded a few times. This chain uses TRBV5-1 with TRBJ2-2; a weak D match, TRBD1 (6 bases). Germline V gives CDR1 SGHRS, CDR2 YFSETQ. V lost 2 bases to trimming and J lost 4 bases, with 12 bases between them. The CDR3 contains 15 residues. The CDR3 reads CASSFGRTVTGELFF. CDR3 nucleotides: TGCGCCAGCAGCTTCGGGCGGACAGTCACCGGGGAGCTGTTTTTT.

This clonotype was seen at least ten times. This rearrangement joins TRBV3-1 to TRBJ2-7; no clear D gene. The CDR3 is 14 residues long. The germline V and J ends were trimmed by 5 bases and 0 bases, with 11 bases remaining between them. CDR1 and CDR2 (germline): LGHDT, YNNKEL (reference sequence). The CDR3 DNA reads TGTGCCAGCAGCGTTGCCCGTGTCTCCTACGAGCAGTACTTC. The encoded protein is CASSVARVSYEQYF.

This clonotype was recorded many times. The genes are TRBV3-1 and TRBJ1-1; D gene uncertain. The germline V and J ends were trimmed by 1 base and 4 bases, with 10 bases remaining between them. Looked up from germline, CDR1 is LGHDT and CDR2 is YNNKEL (reference sequence). The CDR3 totals 14 residues. CDR3 region: CASSQGSHVTEAFF. CDR3 coding DNA: TGTGCCAGCAGCCAAGGGTCCCATGTCACTGAAGCTTTCTTT.

The genes are TRBV19 and TRBJ1-5; weak D call: TRBD1 (5 bases). Germline V lookup: CDR1 LNHDA, CDR2 SQIVND (reference sequence). Between the trimmed V and J ends, which lost 5 bases and 0 bases, there was a span of 23 bases. The CDR3 is 19 amino acids. The CDR3 loop is CASSPRDVGLVYSNQPQHF. In DNA, the CDR3 is TGTGCCAGTAGTCCCCGGGACGTCGGGTTGGTATATAGCAATCAGCCCCAGCATTTT.

As to this clonotype: A much larger clone is a single base away; this may be a read error. The chain is built from TRBV27 and TRBJ1-1, with no clear D. The CDR3 has 13 amino acids. The V gene's germline CDR1 is MNHEY and CDR2 SMNVEV (reference sequence). The CDR3 DNA reads TGTGCCGGCAGACCACGACGGCACACTGAAGCTTTCTTT. This codes for CAGRPRRHTEAFF.

This clonotype showed up many times. The chain is built from TRBV11-2 and TRBJ2-5, with 10 bases aligning to TRBD2. Looked up from germline, CDR1 is SGHAT and CDR2 is FQNNGV. This CDR3 contains 16 residues. V was pared by 6 bases and J by 2 bases, with 9 bases of the junction left unmatched. CDR3 in amino acids: CASSWDRAGGQETQYF. The DNA of the CDR3 is TGTGCCAGCAGTTGGGACCGAGCGGGAGGGCAAGAGACCCAGTACTTC.

The CDR3 is CSATARDIEQYF. The CDR3 bases are TGCAGTGCCACGGCCCGGGACATCGAGCAGTACTTC. This chain uses TRBV20-1 with TRBJ2-7; TRBD1 is a possible D gene (6 bases). There are 12 residues in the CDR3. With 6 bases removed from V and 6 bases from J, the gap between germline ends came to 15 bases. Germline V gene data show CDR1 as DFQATT and CDR2 as SNEGSKA (reference sequence).

V gene TRBV29-1 combines with J gene TRBJ1-1; the D is unclear. CDR3 length equals 13 residues. CDR1 and CDR2 from the germline V gene are SQVTM and ANQGSEA. Deletions cut 1 base from V and 0 bases from J, with 6 bases between. The CDR3 nucleotides are TGCAGCGTTGAAGGACGGTTGAACACTGAAGCTTTCTTT. Translated, it gives CSVEGRLNTEAFF.

Only a few counts were recorded for this clonotype. This chain's CDR3 is CASSSAAGRVYEQYF. CDR3 DNA: TGTGCCAGCAGCTCCGCCGCGGGGCGGGTATACGAGCAGTACTTC. The rearrangement links TRBV11-2 to TRBJ2-7; D is possibly TRBD2 (6 bases). V was pared by 4 bases and J by 4 bases, with 17 bases between. Germline CDR1 SGHAT, CDR2 FQNNGV. The CDR3 length is 15 residues.

This clonotype was observed at least ten times. J is TRBJ1-1 and V is TRBV6-2 or TRBV6-3; weak D call: TRBD1 (5 bases). The V end lost 0 bases, the J end lost 0 bases, and 11 bases lay between the germline ends. This CDR3 comprises 16 residues. In germline, CDR1 is MNHEY, CDR2 SVGEGT. CDR3 residues: CASSYSLGDVNTEAFF. DNA for the CDR3: TGTGCCAGCAGTTACTCATTGGGGGACGTGAACACTGAAGCTTTCTTT.

The rearrangement uses TRBV9 and TRBJ2-5; D may correspond to TRBD1 or TRBD2 (5 bases each). The V end was cut by 0 bases, the J end by 0 bases, with 6 bases between. CDR3 length: 14 residues. Per germline, CDR1 SGDLS and CDR2 YYNGEE. CDR3 sequence reads: CASSVGGNQETQYF. CDR3 coding DNA: TGTGCCAGCAGCGTAGGGGGGAACCAAGAGACCCAGTACTTC.

This clonotype was detected ten times or more. The chain carries TRBV20-1 and TRBJ2-1; the D is unclear. V was clipped by 5 bases and J by 7 bases, with 6 bases between them. The CDR3 contains 10 residues. Germline CDR1 is DFQATT and CDR2 is SNEGSKA (reference sequence). CDR3 DNA: TGCAGTGCTTTTGCTAATGAGCAGTTCTTC. It encodes CSAFANEQFF.

Only a few counts were recorded for this clonotype. The genes are TRBV20-1 and TRBJ2-1; 8 bases fit TRBD2. Germline loops: CDR1 DFQATT, CDR2 SNEGSKA (reference sequence). This CDR3 has 15 residues. Unmatched junction bases numbered 7, after V lost 4 bases and J lost 2 bases. In DNA, the CDR3 is TGCAGTGCTAAGGGGCTAGCGGGCCCCTACAATGAGCAGTTCTTC. Amino acid sequence: CSAKGLAGPYNEQFF.